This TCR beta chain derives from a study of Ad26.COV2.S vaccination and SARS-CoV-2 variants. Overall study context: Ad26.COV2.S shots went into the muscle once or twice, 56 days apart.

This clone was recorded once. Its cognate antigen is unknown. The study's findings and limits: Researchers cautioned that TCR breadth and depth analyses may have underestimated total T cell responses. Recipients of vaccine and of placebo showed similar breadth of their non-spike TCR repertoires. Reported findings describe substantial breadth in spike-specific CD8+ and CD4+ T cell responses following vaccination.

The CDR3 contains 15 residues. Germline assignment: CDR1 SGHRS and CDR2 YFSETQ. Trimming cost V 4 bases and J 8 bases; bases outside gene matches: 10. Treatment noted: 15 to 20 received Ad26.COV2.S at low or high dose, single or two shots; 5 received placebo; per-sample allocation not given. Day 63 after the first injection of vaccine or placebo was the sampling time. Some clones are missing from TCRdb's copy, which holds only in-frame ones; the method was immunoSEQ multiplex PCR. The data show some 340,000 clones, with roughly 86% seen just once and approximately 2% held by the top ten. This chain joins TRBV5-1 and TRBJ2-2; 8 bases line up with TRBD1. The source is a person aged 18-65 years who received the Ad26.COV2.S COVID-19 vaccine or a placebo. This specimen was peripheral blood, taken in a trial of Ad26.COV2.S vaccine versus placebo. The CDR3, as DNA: TGCGCCAGCAGCCGTGGGCAGGGGGCCCGAGGGGAGCTGTTTTTT. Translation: CASSRGQGARGELFF.